These 18 T cell receptor beta chains were sequenced from one sample in a study of blood T cell repertoires in COVID-19. The repertoire was sequenced with immunoSEQ multiplex PCR; TCRdb's copy has only in-frame clones and lacks some. The table shows about 340,000 clones, with around 80% occurring only once. Sequenced input: peripheral blood. The receptors originated from a young man with active or convalescent COVID-19.

As for this clone: At the DNA level, this CDR3 is encoded by other sequences in the same sample as well. This chain connects TRBV11-2 to TRBJ2-5; D remains unclear. The V end was cut by 0 bases, the J end by 4 bases, with 3 bases between. Germline V gene sequence: CDR1 SGHAT, CDR2 FQNNGV. CDR3 length: 12 amino acids. The CDR3 DNA reads TGTGCCAGCAGCTTAGATCGAGAGACCCAGTACTTC. Protein: CASSLDRETQYF.

The chain recombines TRBV7-2 with TRBJ2-5, with D perhaps matching TRBD2 (7 bases). This CDR3 has 14 amino acids. Germline values: CDR1 SGHTA, CDR2 FQGNSA. V was trimmed by 4 bases and J by 5 bases, leaving 14 bases between them. CDR3 nucleotide sequence: TGTGCCAGCAGCTCTGGAGGGGGAGGGGAGACCCAGTACTTC. Translation gives CASSSGGGGETQYF.

This clone was observed a few times. The chain joins TRBV7-9 to TRBJ1-2; D gene uncertain. Germline CDR1 reads SEHNR; CDR2 reads FQNEAQ (reference sequence). V was shortened by 7 bases and J by 1 base, with 7 bases between the two germline ends. This CDR3 contains 12 residues. DNA of the CDR3: TGTGCCAGCAACGAGGATAACTATGGCTACACCTTC. This sequence encodes CASNEDNYGYTF.

This chain connects TRBV5-4 to TRBJ1-5; 7 bases line up with TRBD1. Germline loops: CDR1 SGHNT, CDR2 YYREEE (reference sequence). V gave up 1 base and J gave up 4 bases; unmatched junction bases: 14. The CDR3 is made up of 18 amino acids. CDR3 protein: CASSLLVRGPGGNQPQHF. CDR3 bases: TGTGCCAGCAGCTTGTTGGTAAGGGGGCCAGGGGGAAATCAGCCCCAGCATTTT.

The DNA for the CDR3 is TGCGCCAGCAATCCCCGAAAGGGAGCGGGGGATTCACCCCTCCACTTT. Its translation is CASNPRKGAGDSPLHF. The chain recombines TRBV23-1 with TRBJ1-6, with a tentative D call TRBD1 (5 bases). TRBV23-1 is flagged as an ORF with uncertain function. V dropped 7 bases and J dropped 8 bases, with 21 bases sitting between them. The CDR3 sequence is 16 residues long.

CDR3 loop: CAITHREGDTEAFF. In nucleotides, the CDR3 is TGTGCCATCACCCACAGGGAGGGGGACACTGAAGCTTTCTTT. This sequence joins TRBV10-3 and TRBJ1-1; possibly TRBD1 for D (6 bases). This CDR3 contains 14 residues. Germline V gene lookup returns CDR1 ENHRY and CDR2 SYGVKD. V gave up 7 bases and J gave up 3 bases, with 15 bases separating them.

V is TRBV18 and J is TRBJ2-5, with 7 bases matching TRBD1. Trimming took 2 bases from V and 5 from J; bases not matched to a gene: 8. Germline-derived CDR1 and CDR2 are KGHSH and LQKENI. CDR3 length equals 15 residues. CDR3 sequence: CASSPNKGAGETQYF. The CDR3 coding sequence is TGTGCCAGCTCACCAAACAAGGGGGCAGGGGAGACCCAGTACTTC.

This clone has only a few counts. The V gene is TRBV7-9, the J gene TRBJ2-1, with a possible D match to TRBD1 (6 bases). Trimming removed 6 bases at V and 3 bases at J, with 12 bases between. Germline V gives CDR1 SEHNR, CDR2 FQNEAQ (reference sequence). This CDR3 spans 14 amino acids. The CDR3 DNA reads as TGTGCCAGCAGAGGACAGAACTACTACAATGAGCAGTTCTTC. Amino acid sequence: CASRGQNYYNEQFF.

The genes are TRBV15 and TRBJ2-2; a possible D gene is TRBD1 (6 bases). V lost 0 bases, J lost 1 base, and 9 bases lay in between. This CDR3 is built from 16 residues. The V gene's germline CDR1 is LNHNV and CDR2 YYDKDF (reference sequence). The CDR3 DNA follows: TGTGCCACCAGCAGAGAACCGGGACAGAACACCGGGGAGCTGTTTTTT. Amino acid sequence: CATSREPGQNTGELFF.

The chain has TRBV13 and TRBJ2-1; 8 nucleotides line up with TRBD2. With 3 bases clipped from V and 3 bases from J, the junction kept 7 bases outside the gene matches. This CDR3 is built from 16 residues. Germline CDR1 is PRHDT and CDR2 is FYEKMQ (reference sequence). CDR3: CASSFARGVVYNEQFF. The CDR3 DNA follows: TGTGCCAGCAGCTTCGCGCGGGGGGTCGTCTACAATGAGCAGTTCTTC. The complete variable domain, with remaining parts taken from reference TRBV13 and TRBJ2-1, reads AAGVIQSPRHLIKEKRETATLKCYPIPRHDTVYWYQQGPGQDPQFLISFYEKMQSDKGSIPDRFSAQQFSDYHSELNMSSLELGDSALYFCASSFARGVVYNEQFFGPGTRLTVL.

The rearrangement joins TRBV7-6 to TRBJ2-1; 7 bases line up with TRBD2. Germline V gene lookup returns CDR1 SGHVS and CDR2 FNYEAQ. The CDR3 is 15 residues long. Trimming took 5 bases from V and 4 from J; bases not matched to a gene: 8. CDR3 coding DNA: TGTGCCAGCAGCCGGGAGCGGGAAGGATACAATGAGCAGTTCTTC. Translated, it gives CASSREREGYNEQFF.

The chain couples TRBV29-1 to TRBJ1-2; the match to TRBD1 covers 8 bases. This CDR3 region has 13 residues. Trimming at V came to 5 bases and at J to 4 bases, leaving 6 bases not matched to a gene. The V gene's germline CDR1 is SQVTM and CDR2 ANQGSEA. The CDR3 is CSVQGQAGYGYTF. In DNA, the CDR3 is TGCAGCGTTCAGGGACAGGCGGGCTATGGCTACACCTTC.

The genes are TRBV5-1 and TRBJ1-3, with a possible D match to TRBD1 (5 bases). CDR1 and CDR2 (germline): SGHRS, YFSETQ. This CDR3 region has 15 residues. V dropped 0 bases and J dropped 0 bases, with 7 bases sitting between them. The CDR3 protein is CASSLGQHSGNTIYF. In DNA form, the CDR3 reads TGCGCCAGCAGCTTGGGACAGCACTCTGGAAACACCATATATTTT.

The chain combines TRBV24-1 with TRBJ2-1; 7 bases map to TRBD1. Germline values: CDR1 KGHDR, CDR2 SFDVKD. V lost 5 bases, J lost 4 bases, and 10 bases stayed unmatched. The CDR3 covers 16 residues. The CDR3 region has the DNA TGTGCCACCAGTGGTCTTACCGGGACAGTATACAATGAGCAGTTCTTC. It specifies CATSGLTGTVYNEQFF.

The rearrangement uses TRBV5-1 and TRBJ2-1; TRBD2 matches at 14 bases. The CDR3 totals 15 residues. The junction had 6 bases not matched to a gene; V was cut back by 4 bases and J by 9 bases. Germline V gene lookup returns CDR1 SGHRS and CDR2 YFSETQ. The CDR3 region has the DNA TGCGCCAGCAGCCCCGGGACTAGCGGGGGTACTGAGCAGTTCTTC. Translated: CASSPGTSGGTEQFF.

V and J are TRBV9 and TRBJ2-5; tentative D call: TRBD1 (5 bases). V lost 4 bases to trimming and J lost 0 bases, with 13 bases between them. CDR1 is SGDLS and CDR2 is YYNGEE in the germline V gene. The CDR3 has 15 amino acids. The CDR3 DNA reads TGTGCCAGCAGCCCCCGACAGACCTACCAAGAGACCCAGTACTTC. This encodes CASSPRQTYQETQYF.

A single count supports this clone. The genes are TRBV27 and TRBJ2-7, with TRBD2 matching 11 bases. The CDR3 loop spans 17 amino acids. Unmatched junction bases numbered 9, after V lost 3 bases and J lost 2 bases. CDR1 and CDR2 (germline): MNHEY, SMNVEV (reference sequence). CDR3 sequence: CASSFLSLAGGTYEQYF. CDR3 nucleotide sequence: TGTGCCAGCAGTTTTCTCTCTCTAGCGGGGGGAACCTACGAGCAGTACTTC.

The chain is built from TRBV6-2 or TRBV6-3 and TRBJ2-3; 9 bases fit TRBD2. CDR3 length: 16 amino acids. CDR1 is MNHEY, CDR2 SVGEGT, per germline. The J segment lost 4 bases and the V segment lost 2 bases, leaving 7 bases of the junction unmatched. The CDR3 nucleotides are TGTGCCAGCAGTTACGGAGCGGGGGGAAGCGCAGATACGCAGTATTTT. Protein sequence: CASSYGAGGSADTQYF.